These T cell receptor beta chains were read from a single sample in a study of response to subunit inactivated influenza vaccine. TCRdb re-called the RT-PCR reads with MiXCR, one entry per CDR3 protein. The sample lists some 500,000 distinct CDR3 sequences, about an eighth seen once, with around 14% in the top ten. This material consisted of PBMCs from blood, taken more than 35 days after vaccination. The receptor source for this set is a man in his fifties or sixties who received an inactivated influenza vaccine. Both conserved end residues are part of each CDR3. Each record gives: V gene, D gene, J gene, CDR3 length, CDR3 protein. A D gene is named only where the DNA matches it firmly.

TRBV24-1,.,TRBJ2-1,15,CATSDSTYSYNEQFF
TRBV5-5,TRBD2,TRBJ2-2,17,CASSLVVTSGHTGELFF
TRBV5-1,.,TRBJ1-3,13,CASSLDGRNTIYF
TRBV6-5,TRBD2,TRBJ2-7,16,CASSYYPSGSTYEQYF
TRBV3-1,.,TRBJ2-1,15,CASSSPSVTYNEQFF
TRBV6-2/TRBV6-3,.,TRBJ2-7,13,CASRNGLTYEQYF
TRBV29-1,TRBD2,TRBJ2-3,12,CSEKNAGGTQYF
TRBV7-8,.,TRBJ1-1,15,CASSLGTALNTEAFF
TRBV12-3/TRBV12-4,.,TRBJ2-7,15,CASSLNQGHSYEQYF
TRBV6-2/TRBV6-3,.,TRBJ1-1,15,CASTDGRYGNGEAFF
TRBV12-3/TRBV12-4,TRBD2,TRBJ2-3,15,CASRLTSGGKDTQYF
TRBV29-1,.,TRBJ2-7,14,CSAGVGGYGSEQYF
TRBV10-3,.,TRBJ2-7,12,CAISGVGYEQYF
TRBV12-3/TRBV12-4,.,TRBJ1-6,13,CASSRDTFSPLHF
TRBV20-1,TRBD1,TRBJ2-7,14,CSARDPGQGHEQYF
TRBV9,TRBD2,TRBJ2-5,14,CASSVALAEETQYF
TRBV6-5,.,TRBJ1-4,14,CASSYKGRNEKLFF
TRBV12-3/TRBV12-4,.,TRBJ1-5,13,CASTTIPGQPQHF
TRBV12-3/TRBV12-4,TRBD2,TRBJ2-3,18,CASRKTGTSGSSPDTQYF
TRBV2,TRBD1,TRBJ1-3,16,CASSDGQGTSGNTIYF
TRBV5-1,.,TRBJ2-1,16,CASSLSPVGSYNEQFF
TRBV20-1,.,TRBJ2-5,15,CSANQGGQGAETQYF